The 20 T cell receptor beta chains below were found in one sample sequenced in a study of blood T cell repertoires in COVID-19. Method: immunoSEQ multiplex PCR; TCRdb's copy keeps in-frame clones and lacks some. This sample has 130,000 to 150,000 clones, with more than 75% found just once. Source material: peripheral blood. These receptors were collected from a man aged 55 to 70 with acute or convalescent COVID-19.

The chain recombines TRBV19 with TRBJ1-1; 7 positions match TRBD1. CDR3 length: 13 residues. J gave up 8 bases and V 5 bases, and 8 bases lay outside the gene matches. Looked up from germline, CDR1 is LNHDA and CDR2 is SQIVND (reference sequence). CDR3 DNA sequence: TGTGCCAGTAGTTCTATACAGGGGTACGAAGCTTTCTTT. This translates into CASSSIQGYEAFF. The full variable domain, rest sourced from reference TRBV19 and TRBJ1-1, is DGGITQSPKYLFRKEGQNVTLSCEQNLNHDAMYWYRQDPGQGLRLIYYSQIVNDFQKGDIAEGYSVSREKKESFPLTVTSAQKNPTAFYLCASSSIQGYEAFFGQGTRLTVV.

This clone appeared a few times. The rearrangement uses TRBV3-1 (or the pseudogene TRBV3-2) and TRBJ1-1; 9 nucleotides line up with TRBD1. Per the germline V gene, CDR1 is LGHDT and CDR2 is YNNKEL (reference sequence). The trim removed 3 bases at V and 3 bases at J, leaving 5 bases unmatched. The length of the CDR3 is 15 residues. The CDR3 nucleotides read TGTGCCAGCAGCCACCCGACAGGGGGAGACACTGAAGCTTTCTTT. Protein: CASSHPTGGDTEAFF.

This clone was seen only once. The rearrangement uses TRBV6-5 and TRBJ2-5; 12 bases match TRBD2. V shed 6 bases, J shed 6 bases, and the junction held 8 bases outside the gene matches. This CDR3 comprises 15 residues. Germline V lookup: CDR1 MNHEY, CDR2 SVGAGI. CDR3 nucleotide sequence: TGTGCCAGCAGGGAGCTAGCGGGAGGGGAAAAGACCCAGTACTTC. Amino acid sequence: CASRELAGGEKTQYF.

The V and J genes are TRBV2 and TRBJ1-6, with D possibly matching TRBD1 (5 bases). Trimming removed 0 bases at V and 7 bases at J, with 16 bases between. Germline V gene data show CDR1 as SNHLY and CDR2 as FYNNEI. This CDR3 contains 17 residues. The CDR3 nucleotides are TGTGCCAGCAGTGAAGCGCATCTCGGGGGTTTGAATTCACCCCTCCACTTT. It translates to CASSEAHLGGLNSPLHF.

In nucleotides, the CDR3 is TGCGCCAGCAGCTTGGGACAGCCCTACTACAATGAGCAGTTCTTC. Its protein is CASSLGQPYYNEQFF. J is TRBJ2-1 and V is TRBV5-1; weak D call: TRBD1 (5 bases). The CDR3 consists of 15 residues. Germline lookup yields CDR1 SGHRS and CDR2 YFSETQ. V was clipped by 0 bases and J by 3 bases, with 10 bases between them. Full variable domain (missing parts from reference TRBV5-1 and TRBJ2-1): KAGVTQTPRYLIKTRGQQVTLSCSPISGHRSVSWYQQTPGQGLQFLFEYFSETQRNKGNFPGRFSGRQFSNSRSEMNVSTLELGDSALYLCASSLGQPYYNEQFFGPGTRLTVL.

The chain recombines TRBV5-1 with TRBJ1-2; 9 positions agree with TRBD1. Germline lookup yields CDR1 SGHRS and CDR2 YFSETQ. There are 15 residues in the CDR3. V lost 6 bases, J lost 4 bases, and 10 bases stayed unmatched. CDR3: CASTPWTGELYGYTF. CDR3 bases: TGCGCCAGCACACCTTGGACAGGGGAGCTCTATGGCTACACCTTC.

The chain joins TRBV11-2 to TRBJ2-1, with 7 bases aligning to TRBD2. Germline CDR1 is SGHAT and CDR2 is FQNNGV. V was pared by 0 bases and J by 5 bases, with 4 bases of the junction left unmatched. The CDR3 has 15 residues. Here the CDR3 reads CASSLDYGRNNEQFF. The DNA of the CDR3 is TGTGCCAGCAGCTTAGATTACGGGAGGAACAATGAGCAGTTCTTC.

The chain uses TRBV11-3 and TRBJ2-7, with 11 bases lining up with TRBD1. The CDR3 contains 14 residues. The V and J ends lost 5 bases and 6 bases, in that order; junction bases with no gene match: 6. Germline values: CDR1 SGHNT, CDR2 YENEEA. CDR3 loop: CASSVGDRGCEQYF. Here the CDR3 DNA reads TGTGCCAGCAGCGTCGGGGACAGGGGGTGCGAGCAGTACTTC.

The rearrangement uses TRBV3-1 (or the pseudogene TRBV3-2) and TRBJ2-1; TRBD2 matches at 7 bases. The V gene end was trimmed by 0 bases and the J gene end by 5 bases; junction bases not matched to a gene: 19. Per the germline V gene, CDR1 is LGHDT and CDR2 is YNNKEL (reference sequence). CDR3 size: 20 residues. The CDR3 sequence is CASSQESKLGWELANNEQFF. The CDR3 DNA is TGTGCCAGCAGCCAAGAGTCAAAATTGGGTTGGGAACTAGCGAACAATGAGCAGTTCTTC.

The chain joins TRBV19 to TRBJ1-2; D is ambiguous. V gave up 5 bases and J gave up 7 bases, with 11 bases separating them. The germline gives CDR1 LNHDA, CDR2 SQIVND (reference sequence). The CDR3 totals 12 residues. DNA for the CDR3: TGTGCCAGTAGTCTATACCGGAGTGGCTACACCTTC. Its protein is CASSLYRSGYTF.

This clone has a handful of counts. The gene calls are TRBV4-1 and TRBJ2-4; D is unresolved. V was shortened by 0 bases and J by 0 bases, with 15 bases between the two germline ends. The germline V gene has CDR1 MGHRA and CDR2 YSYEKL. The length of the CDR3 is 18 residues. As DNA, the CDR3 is TGCGCCAGCAGCCAAGATTATGGCTTCGCCTTAGCCAAAAACATTCAGTACTTC. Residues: CASSQDYGFALAKNIQYF.

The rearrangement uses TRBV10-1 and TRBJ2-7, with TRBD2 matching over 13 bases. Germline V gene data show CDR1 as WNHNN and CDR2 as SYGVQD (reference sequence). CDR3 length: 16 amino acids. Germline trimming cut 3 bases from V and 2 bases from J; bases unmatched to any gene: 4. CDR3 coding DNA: TGCGCCAGCAGTGATGGACTAGCGGGAGACACCTACGAGCAGTACTTC. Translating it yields CASSDGLAGDTYEQYF.

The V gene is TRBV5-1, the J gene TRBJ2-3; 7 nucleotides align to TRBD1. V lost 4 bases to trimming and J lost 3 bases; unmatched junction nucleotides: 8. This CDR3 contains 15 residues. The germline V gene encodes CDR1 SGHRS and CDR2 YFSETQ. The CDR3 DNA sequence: TGCGCCAGCAGCCCTCGGGGACAGACTACAGATACGCAGTATTTT. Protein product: CASSPRGQTTDTQYF. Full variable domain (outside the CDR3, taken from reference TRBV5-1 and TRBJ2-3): KAGVTQTPRYLIKTRGQQVTLSCSPISGHRSVSWYQQTPGQGLQFLFEYFSETQRNKGNFPGRFSGRQFSNSRSEMNVSTLELGDSALYLCASSPRGQTTDTQYFGPGTRLTVL.

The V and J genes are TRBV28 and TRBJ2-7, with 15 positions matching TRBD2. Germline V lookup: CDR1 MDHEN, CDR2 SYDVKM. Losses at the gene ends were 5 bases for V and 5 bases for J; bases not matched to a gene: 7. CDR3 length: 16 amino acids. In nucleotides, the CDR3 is TGTGCCAGCAGTACGATGGGACTAGCGGGAGGCCACGAGCAGTACTTC. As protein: CASSTMGLAGGHEQYF.

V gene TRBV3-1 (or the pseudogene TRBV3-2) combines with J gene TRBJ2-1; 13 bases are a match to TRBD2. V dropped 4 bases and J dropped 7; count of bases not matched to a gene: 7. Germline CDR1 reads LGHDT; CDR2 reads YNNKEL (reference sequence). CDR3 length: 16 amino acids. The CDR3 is CASSRLLAGGGNEQFF. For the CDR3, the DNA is TGTGCCAGCAGCCGATTACTAGCGGGAGGGGGGAATGAGCAGTTCTTC.

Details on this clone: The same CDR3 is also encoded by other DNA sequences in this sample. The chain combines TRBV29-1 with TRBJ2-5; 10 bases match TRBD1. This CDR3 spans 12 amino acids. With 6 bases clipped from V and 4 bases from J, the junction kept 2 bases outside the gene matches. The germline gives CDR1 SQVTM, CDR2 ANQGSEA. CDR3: CSVDRGRETQYF. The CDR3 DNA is TGCAGCGTCGACAGGGGGCGAGAGACCCAGTACTTC.

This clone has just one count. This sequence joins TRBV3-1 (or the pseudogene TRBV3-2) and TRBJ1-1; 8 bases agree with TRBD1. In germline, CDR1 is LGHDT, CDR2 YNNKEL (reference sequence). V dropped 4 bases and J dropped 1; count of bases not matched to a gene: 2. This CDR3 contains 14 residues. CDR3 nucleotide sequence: TGTGCCAGCAGCCCAACAGGGGGGAACACTGAAGCTTTCTTT. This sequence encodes CASSPTGGNTEAFF.

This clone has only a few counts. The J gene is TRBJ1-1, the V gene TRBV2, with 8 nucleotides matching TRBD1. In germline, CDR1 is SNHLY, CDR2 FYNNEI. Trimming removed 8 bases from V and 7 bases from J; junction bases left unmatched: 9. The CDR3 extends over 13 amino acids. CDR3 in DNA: TGTGCCAGCCTCCCCACAGGGGGAATTGAAGCTTTCTTT. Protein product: CASLPTGGIEAFF.

The CDR3 protein is CASTPTGGLDEQYF. CDR3 bases: TGTGCCAGCACCCCGACAGGGGGTCTCGACGAGCAGTACTTC. V and J are TRBV2 and TRBJ2-7, with 9 bases fitting TRBD1. Looked up from germline, CDR1 is SNHLY and CDR2 is FYNNEI. The CDR3 runs to 14 residues. The V gene end was trimmed by 7 bases and the J gene end by 5 bases; junction bases not matched to a gene: 9.

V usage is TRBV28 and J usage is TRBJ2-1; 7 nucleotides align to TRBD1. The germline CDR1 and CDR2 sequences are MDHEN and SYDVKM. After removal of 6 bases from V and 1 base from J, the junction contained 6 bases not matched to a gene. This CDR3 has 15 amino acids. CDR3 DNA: TGTGCCAGCAGGACAGGGATGGGGTCCTACAATGAGCAGTTCTTC. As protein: CASRTGMGSYNEQFF.